This T cell receptor beta chain was retrieved from a study of shared clonotypes between healthy human individuals (TCRdb year 2020). About the full investigation: The cohort included a few men and a couple of women between 18 and 49 years of age. To estimate repertoire size and how much clonotype sharing occurs between individuals, the study deeply sequenced the blood TCR repertoires of roughly 5 healthy adults. Leukapheresis yielded between about 0.85 and 10 billion PBMCs per donor. Libraries were prepared and TCR repertoires were sequenced by different laboratories using diverse techniques, in order to increase sequencing depth and limit assay-specific biases.

With regard to this clone: There is no known antigen for this receptor. Per-nucleotide qualities are absent, and no much larger clonotype sits a single base away.

Overall study results and their limits: The genetic and exposure-history diversity represented was limited by the small number of donors. Based on pairwise subsampling, the degree of clonotype sharing among donors was expected to be affected by sequencing depth. Only blood was sampled, and tissue TCR repertoires likely differ from those in blood.

The donors were healthy, HIV-negative adults with no recently reported acute infections or vaccinations. Every donor was a Caucasian adult residing in Nashville, Tennessee, USA. In the unsorted samples, around 81 million PBMCs were counted, and genomic DNA was extracted using the QIAamp DNA Blood Mini kit. Blood was collected by leukapheresis, and PBMCs were isolated by Ficoll-Histopaque density gradient centrifugation and then cryopreserved in liquid nitrogen vapor phase. TCR CDR3 regions were amplified from genomic DNA by multiplex PCR using the deep immunoSEQ assay. Extracted genomic DNA from each cell subset was distributed evenly across all wells of several immunoSEQ 96-well plates, and each plate was treated as a replicate. For unsorted PBMC, around 290 ng of genomic DNA, equivalent to about 30,000 T cell genomes, went into each replicate PCR. Ten immunoSEQ deep assay plates were used to sequence unsorted PBMC genomic DNA. Purified libraries were measured with a Qubit 3.0 fluorometer, size-checked on a Bioanalyzer 2100, and measured again with the KAPA Library Quantification kit. A separate single-read 150-cycle Illumina NextSeq 550 flow cell was used to sequence each immunoSEQ 96-well plate. The authors' pipeline ran thus. The immunoSEQ output contained only junctional sequences without quality scores, so filtering could not match that applied to full-length reads. Sequences were annotated with PyIR, a Python wrapper for IgBLAST v1.9, and V/J genes and CDR3 were assigned using IMGT germline references. Reads were filtered out if the reads had weak V/J assignments (E-value above 1e-6), no CDR3, stop codons, out-of-frame junctions, or ambiguous translated residues. A V3J clonotype was defined by an identical inferred V gene, J gene, and CDR3 amino acid sequence. To compute the percentage overlap between repertoires, the number of shared unique clonotypes was divided by the size of the smaller repertoire. Richness of each repertoire was evaluated using RTK rarefaction, the Chao1 estimator, and Recon v2.1 estimates of unobserved clonotypes. The table was pulled from immuneACCESS by TCRdb, which kept in-frame rearrangements only. Such tables lose some clones; where checked, under half of the loss comes from unresolved V genes, and the rest has no known cause. V and J calls and clone size are as listed in that table; D and trimming were resolved from the DNA. In this sample the table shows about 480,000 clones, roughly 85% of which occur a single time. Under 15% of the sample is in the top ten clones.

The sample consisted of PBMCs. The source of this sequence is a woman between 40 and 50 years old in good health. Some clones in this sample may be carry-over from other donors' samples.

The DNA reads TGTGCCAGCAGCTTGGTTGGGGCGTCGGGAGCGGGCAATGAGCAGTTCTTC. Translated, it reads CASSLVGASGAGNEQFF. The rearrangement combines TRBV5-4 with TRBJ2-1; TRBD2 is a possible D gene, resting on 6 matching bases. At the junction V is shortened by 0 bases and J by 6 bases, with 19 bases in between. The cysteine opens and the phenylalanine closes a CDR3 of 17 amino acids. Here the CDR3 DNA is all that survives: 51 bases in frame from base 1. Looking up the germline V gene (reference sequence) yields CDR1 SGHNT and CDR2 YYREEE.